The T cell receptor (beta chain) described here comes from a study of cytomegalovirus exposure and HLA in healthy donors. The CDR3 length is 15 residues. Per the germline V gene, CDR1 is SSHAT and CDR2 is FNYEAQ (reference sequence). Trimming removed 1 base at V and 1 base at J, with 7 bases between. 60 Vbeta and 13 Jbeta primers were used in PCR. The table came from immunoSEQ multiplex PCR; TCRdb's copy has only in-frame clones and leaves some out. The sample lists more than 100,000 clones; around 80% were seen once. This clone was seen just once. Its target is not known. Study-wide findings and caveats: Cytomegalovirus-associated TCR beta chains were listed, numbering 150 to 200. V- and J-gene trimming of TCR beta was linked (in a later analysis) to a missense DCLRE1C variant. Productive rates of about 90% or about 30% were seen for most TCR beta V segments in an earlier analysis. A few CMV-associated chains were confirmed in vitro to be specific for CMV antigens.

This receptor was identified in a man aged 30 to 45 in good health and CMV-seronegative. The chain joins TRBV7-7 to TRBJ2-2; D ambiguous. The sample taken for sequencing was PBMCs. The CDR3 protein is CASSLVLGNTGELFF. The CDR3 nucleotides are TGTGCCAGCAGCTTAGTGCTAGGGAACACCGGGGAGCTGTTTTTT.